The 20 T cell receptor beta chains below come from one sample, sequenced in a study of cytomegalovirus exposure and HLA in healthy donors. PCR employed 60 Vbeta and 13 Jbeta primers. The assay was immunoSEQ multiplex PCR, and TCRdb's table has in-frame clones only and misses some. The repertoire holds about 140,000 clones, with about 80% as singletons. The sequenced sample consisted of PBMCs. These TCRs come from a woman between 40 and 55 years old in good health and CMV-seropositive.

CDR3 coding DNA: TGTGCCAGCAGTGAGCCGGGACAGGGCTACGAGCAGTACTTC. Translation gives CASSEPGQGYEQYF. The chain joins TRBV6-5 to TRBJ2-7; TRBD1 matches 9 bases. The CDR3 runs 14 residues. Losses at the gene ends were 5 bases for V and 3 bases for J; bases not matched to a gene: 5. The germline V gene has CDR1 MNHEY and CDR2 SVGAGI.

The chain recombines TRBV5-1 with TRBJ1-1, with 10 bases that match TRBD1. CDR1 and CDR2 (germline): SGHRS, YFSETQ. After removal of 4 bases from V and 3 bases from J, the junction contained 3 bases not matched to a gene. The CDR3 spans 14 residues. The CDR3 loop is CASSSGQGDTEAFF. The CDR3 region has the DNA TGCGCCAGCAGCAGCGGACAGGGGGACACTGAAGCTTTCTTT. The full variable domain, completed using reference TRBV5-1 and TRBJ1-1, is KAGVTQTPRYLIKTRGQQVTLSCSPISGHRSVSWYQQTPGQGLQFLFEYFSETQRNKGNFPGRFSGRQFSNSRSEMNVSTLELGDSALYLCASSSGQGDTEAFFGQGTRLTVV.

The chain recombines TRBV2 with TRBJ2-7, with 9 bases matching TRBD1. CDR1 and CDR2 (germline): SNHLY, FYNNEI. The CDR3 loop spans 14 amino acids. V shed 7 bases, J shed 5 bases, and the junction held 9 bases outside the gene matches. The CDR3 DNA reads TGTGCCAGCAAGAAGCCGGGACAGGGAAACGAGCAGTACTTC. Translating gives CASKKPGQGNEQYF.

This clone has just a few counts. The V gene is TRBV28, the J gene TRBJ2-7; perhaps TRBD1 as D (6 bases). V gave up 1 base and J gave up 2 bases, with 12 bases separating them. Looked up from germline, CDR1 is MDHEN and CDR2 is SYDVKM. The CDR3 has 15 residues. The CDR3 coding sequence is TGTGCCAGCAGTTTATCCGGACAGATAACCTACGAGCAGTACTTC. Translation gives CASSLSGQITYEQYF.

The CDR3 spells CATSGRGWGTQYF. The CDR3 DNA is TGTGCCACTAGCGGGAGAGGGTGGGGTACGCAGTATTTT. This sequence joins TRBV28 and TRBJ2-3, with TRBD2 matching 10 bases. The CDR3 sequence is 13 residues long. From germline, CDR1 is MDHEN and CDR2 SYDVKM. J gave up 8 bases and V 10 bases, and 9 bases lay outside the gene matches.

This clone has only a few counts. V gene TRBV6-6 combines with J gene TRBJ2-1; no clear D gene. Trimming took off 2 bases at V and 10 bases at J, with 12 bases between the two ends. Germline CDR1 and CDR2: MNHNY and SVGAGI (reference sequence). The CDR3 has 13 amino acids. CDR3 nucleotides: TGTGCCAGCAGTTACGGGCCATTCTCGGAGCAGTTCTTC. This sequence encodes CASSYGPFSEQFF.

This clone appeared a few times. The chain is built from TRBV6-5 and TRBJ1-5; 9 nucleotides agree with TRBD1. CDR3 length: 15 residues. V shed 6 bases, J shed 1 base, and the junction held 4 bases outside the gene matches. Germline assignment: CDR1 MNHEY and CDR2 SVGAGI. DNA for the CDR3: TGTGCCAGCAGCCGGACAGGGGCGAGCAATCAGCCCCAGCATTTT. It yields the protein CASSRTGASNQPQHF.

The chain is built from TRBV5-6 and TRBJ2-5, with TRBD2 matching 9 bases. The CDR3 spans 17 residues. V dropped 2 bases and J dropped 5; count of bases not matched to a gene: 13. Germline lookup yields CDR1 SGHDT and CDR2 YYEEEE. CDR3 loop: CASSLSAGGWYRETQYF. CDR3 coding DNA: TGTGCCAGCAGCTTATCGGCGGGAGGGTGGTATAGGGAGACCCAGTACTTC.

In this sample, this clone turned up many times. The chain combines TRBV9 with TRBJ2-2, with 10 bases lining up with TRBD1. This CDR3 spans 16 amino acids. Losses at the gene ends were 3 bases for V and 5 bases for J; bases not matched to a gene: 7. The germline V gene has CDR1 SGDLS and CDR2 YYNGEE. The CDR3 region has the DNA TGTGCCAGCAGCGCCCCGGGACAGGGGAGGACCGGGGAGCTGTTTTTT. This sequence encodes CASSAPGQGRTGELFF.

The chain has TRBV9 and TRBJ2-2, with 13 bases matching TRBD2. Trimming took 6 bases from V and 5 from J; bases not matched to a gene: 1. Per the germline V gene, CDR1 is SGDLS and CDR2 is YYNGEE. CDR3 size: 14 residues. This chain's CDR3 is CASTGLAGTGELFF. DNA of the CDR3: TGTGCCAGCACGGGACTAGCGGGAACCGGGGAGCTGTTTTTT.

This clone came up a few times. The rearrangement links TRBV5-4 to TRBJ1-2; TRBD1 agrees at 7 bases. Losses at the gene ends were 5 bases for V and 2 bases for J; bases not matched to a gene: 6. CDR1 and CDR2 from the germline V gene are SGHNT and YYREEE (reference sequence). This CDR3 contains 14 residues. This CDR3 is CASSPDRENYGYTF. CDR3 bases: TGTGCCAGCAGTCCCGACAGGGAAAACTATGGCTACACCTTC.

This clone was seen a few times. The genes are TRBV5-1 and TRBJ2-1, with D perhaps matching TRBD1 (5 bases). The CDR3 is made up of 15 amino acids. Germline V gene lookup returns CDR1 SGHRS and CDR2 YFSETQ. V lost 0 bases and J 3 bases, leaving 10 bases between the germline ends. The CDR3 protein is CASSLVPGFYNEQFF. In DNA form, the CDR3 reads TGCGCCAGCAGCTTGGTTCCAGGGTTCTACAATGAGCAGTTCTTC. Using reference TRBV5-1 and TRBJ2-1 for the parts outside the CDR3, the full variable domain is KAGVTQTPRYLIKTRGQQVTLSCSPISGHRSVSWYQQTPGQGLQFLFEYFSETQRNKGNFPGRFSGRQFSNSRSEMNVSTLELGDSALYLCASSLVPGFYNEQFFGPGTRLTVL.

The gene calls are TRBV7-9 and TRBJ2-1; perhaps TRBD1 as D (7 bases). Trimming removed 7 bases at V and 9 bases at J, with 19 bases between. CDR1 and CDR2 from the germline V gene are SEHNR and FQNEAQ (reference sequence). The CDR3 loop spans 14 amino acids. Here the CDR3 DNA reads TGTGCCAGCACCCGACAGGGAGGTCAGCGTGAGCAGTTCTTC. Translated, it gives CASTRQGGQREQFF. The whole variable domain, remainder taken from reference TRBV7-9 and TRBJ2-1, is DTGVSQNPRHKITKRGQNVTFRCDPISEHNRLYWYRQTLGQGPEFLTYFQNEAQLEKSRLLSDRFSAERPKGSFSTLEIQRTEQGDSAMYLCASTRQGGQREQFFGPGTRLTVL.

The chain joins TRBV2 to TRBJ2-7; 11 bases align to TRBD1. The CDR3 totals 15 residues. CDR1 SNHLY and CDR2 FYNNEI come from the germline V gene. V dropped 6 bases and J dropped 2; count of bases not matched to a gene: 6. For the CDR3, the DNA is TGTGCCAGCAGCGCCAGGGGACAGGGGGCCTACGAGCAGTACTTC. It encodes CASSARGQGAYEQYF. Full variable domain (missing parts from reference TRBV2 and TRBJ2-7): EPEVTQTPSHQVTQMGQEVILRCVPISNHLYFYWYRQILGQKVEFLVSFYNNEISEKSEIFDDQFSVERPDGSNFTLKIRSTKLEDSAMYFCASSARGQGAYEQYFGPGTRLTVT.

The V call is TRBV2, the J call TRBJ2-1; D might be TRBD2 (5 bases). V lost 0 bases to trimming and J lost 8 bases, with 20 bases between them. The CDR3 spans 17 residues. The germline V gene has CDR1 SNHLY and CDR2 FYNNEI. CDR3 sequence reads: CASSEALSGTHGHEQFF. CDR3 bases: TGTGCCAGCAGTGAAGCGCTTTCGGGAACGCACGGCCATGAGCAGTTCTTC.

As DNA, the CDR3 is TGCGCCAGCAGCCGCTTCAACCGGGACAGGGTCAACAATGAGCAGTTCTTC. Its protein product is CASSRFNRDRVNNEQFF. This sequence joins TRBV5-1 and TRBJ2-1; 9 positions match TRBD1. Germline CDR1 SGHRS, CDR2 YFSETQ. The trim removed 4 bases at V and 5 bases at J, leaving 13 bases unmatched. The CDR3 loop spans 17 amino acids.

The chain recombines TRBV18 with TRBJ2-6; a weak D match, TRBD1 (6 bases). Germline assignment: CDR1 KGHSH and CDR2 LQKENI. Trimming cost V 3 bases and J 0 bases, with 15 bases left between them. The CDR3 spans 18 residues. CDR3 coding DNA: TGTGCCAGCTCACCGGCAGGACAGCCCCACTCTGGGGCCAACGTCCTGACTTTC. Its protein is CASSPAGQPHSGANVLTF.

The chain is built from TRBV6-1 and TRBJ2-7; tentatively, D is TRBD1 (5 bases). The CDR3 contains 14 residues. Germline V gives CDR1 MNHNS, CDR2 SASEGT. Trimming removed 4 bases from V and 2 bases from J, with 12 bases in between. CDR3 nucleotide sequence: TGTGCCAGCAGTGCGGTGGTAGGGGCCTACGAGCAGTACTTC. Translating it yields CASSAVVGAYEQYF.

The CDR3 reads CASSLTADTQYF. For the CDR3, the DNA is TGCGCCAGCAGCTTGACGGCAGATACGCAGTATTTT. The chain uses TRBV5-1 and TRBJ2-3, with no clear D. The V end was cut by 1 base, the J end by 4 bases, with 4 bases between. This CDR3 spans 12 amino acids. From germline, CDR1 is SGHRS and CDR2 YFSETQ.

The chain is built from TRBV2 and TRBJ2-3; 14 positions match TRBD2. CDR1 and CDR2 from the germline V gene are SNHLY and FYNNEI. The CDR3 consists of 15 residues. With 9 bases clipped from V and 6 bases from J, the junction kept 8 bases outside the gene matches. The DNA of the CDR3 is TGTGCCAGTCTAAAGGGACTAGCGGGAGCGGATACGCAGTATTTT. This sequence encodes CASLKGLAGADTQYF.